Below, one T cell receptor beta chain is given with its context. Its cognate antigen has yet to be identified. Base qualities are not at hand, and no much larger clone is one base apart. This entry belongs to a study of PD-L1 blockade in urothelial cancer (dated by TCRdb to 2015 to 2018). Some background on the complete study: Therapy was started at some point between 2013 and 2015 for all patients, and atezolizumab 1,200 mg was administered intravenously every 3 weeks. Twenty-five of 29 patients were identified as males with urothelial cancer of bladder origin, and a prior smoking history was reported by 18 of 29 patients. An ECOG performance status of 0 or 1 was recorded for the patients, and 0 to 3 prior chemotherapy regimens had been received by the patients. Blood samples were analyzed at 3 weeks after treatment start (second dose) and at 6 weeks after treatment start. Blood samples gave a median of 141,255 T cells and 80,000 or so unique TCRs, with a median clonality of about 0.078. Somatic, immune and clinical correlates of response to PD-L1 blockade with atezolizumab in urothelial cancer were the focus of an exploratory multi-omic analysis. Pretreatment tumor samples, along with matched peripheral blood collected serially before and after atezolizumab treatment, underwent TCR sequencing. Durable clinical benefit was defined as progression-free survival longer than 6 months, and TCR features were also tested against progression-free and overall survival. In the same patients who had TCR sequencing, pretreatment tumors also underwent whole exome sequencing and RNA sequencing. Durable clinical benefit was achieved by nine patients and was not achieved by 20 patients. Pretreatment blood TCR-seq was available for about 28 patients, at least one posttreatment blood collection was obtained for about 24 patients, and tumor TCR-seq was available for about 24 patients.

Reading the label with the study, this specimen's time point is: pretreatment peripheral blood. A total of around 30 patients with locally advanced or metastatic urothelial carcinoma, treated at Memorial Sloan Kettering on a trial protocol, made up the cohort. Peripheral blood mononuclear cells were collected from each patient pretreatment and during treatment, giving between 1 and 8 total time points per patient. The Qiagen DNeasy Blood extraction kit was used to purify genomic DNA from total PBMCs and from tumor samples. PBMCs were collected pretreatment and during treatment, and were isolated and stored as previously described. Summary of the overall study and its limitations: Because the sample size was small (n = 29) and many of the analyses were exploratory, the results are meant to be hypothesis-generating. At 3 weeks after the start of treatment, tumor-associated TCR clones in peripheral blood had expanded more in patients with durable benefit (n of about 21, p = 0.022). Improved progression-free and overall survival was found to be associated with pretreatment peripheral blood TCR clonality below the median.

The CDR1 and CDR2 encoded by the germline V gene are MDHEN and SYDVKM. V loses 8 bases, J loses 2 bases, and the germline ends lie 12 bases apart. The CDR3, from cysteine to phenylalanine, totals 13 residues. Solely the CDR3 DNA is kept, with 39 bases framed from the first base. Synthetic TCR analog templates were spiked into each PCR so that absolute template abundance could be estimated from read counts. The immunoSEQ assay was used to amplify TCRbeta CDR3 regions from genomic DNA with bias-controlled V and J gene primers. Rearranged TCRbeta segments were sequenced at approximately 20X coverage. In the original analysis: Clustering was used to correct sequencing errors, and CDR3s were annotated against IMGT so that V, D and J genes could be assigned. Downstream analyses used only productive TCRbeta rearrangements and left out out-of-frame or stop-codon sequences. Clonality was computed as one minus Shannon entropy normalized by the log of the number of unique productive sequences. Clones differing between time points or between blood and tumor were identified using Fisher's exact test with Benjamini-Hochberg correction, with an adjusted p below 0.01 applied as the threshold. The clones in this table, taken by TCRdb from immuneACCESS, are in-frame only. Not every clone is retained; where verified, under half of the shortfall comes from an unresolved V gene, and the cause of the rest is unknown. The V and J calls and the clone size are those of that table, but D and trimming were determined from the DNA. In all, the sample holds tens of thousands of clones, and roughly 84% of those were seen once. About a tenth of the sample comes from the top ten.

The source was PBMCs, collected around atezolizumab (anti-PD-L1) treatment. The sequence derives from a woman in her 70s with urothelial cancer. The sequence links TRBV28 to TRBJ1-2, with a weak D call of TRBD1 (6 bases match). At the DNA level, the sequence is TGTGCCAGCGCGACTGACAGGAACTATGGCTACACCTTC. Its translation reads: CASATDRNYGYTF.